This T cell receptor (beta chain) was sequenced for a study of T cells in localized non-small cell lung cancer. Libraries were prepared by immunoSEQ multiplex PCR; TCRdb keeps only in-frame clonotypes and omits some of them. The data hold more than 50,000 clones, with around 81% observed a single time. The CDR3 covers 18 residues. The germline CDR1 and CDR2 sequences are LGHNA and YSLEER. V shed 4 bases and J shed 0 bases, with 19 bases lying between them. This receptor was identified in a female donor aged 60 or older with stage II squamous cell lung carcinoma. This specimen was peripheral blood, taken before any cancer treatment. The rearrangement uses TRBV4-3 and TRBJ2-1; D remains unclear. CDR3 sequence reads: CASSPMGPAESSYNEQFF. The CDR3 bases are TGCGCCAGCAGCCCCATGGGCCCAGCAGAAAGCTCCTACAATGAGCAGTTCTTC.